The 11 T cell receptor beta chains presented below share a single source sample, sequenced in a study of CD8 T cells in Susac syndrome. With random hexamers, reverse transcription was performed on about 0.5 to 1 ug of RNA. TCRdb ran MiXCR on the immunoSEQ multiplex PCR reads and lists one entry per CDR3 protein. The table lists roughly 150,000 distinct CDR3 sequences, roughly 96% of them singletons. Sequenced input: CD4+ T cells from PBMCs. The receptor set was obtained from a human donor with Susac syndrome.

This chain joins TRBV19 and TRBJ2-1; D is undetermined. Deletions cut 6 bases from V and 7 bases from J, with 7 bases between. Germline V gene lookup returns CDR1 LNHDA and CDR2 SQIVND (reference sequence). This CDR3 is 11 amino acids long. The chain's CDR3 is CASRKQNEQFF. CDR3 in DNA: TGTGCCAGTAGGAAGCAGAATGAGCAGTTCTTC.

This chain joins TRBV9 and TRBJ1-2, with no clear D. The CDR3 sequence is 11 residues long. Trimming left V 3 bases short and J 4 bases short, with 4 bases between. Germline V gene sequence: CDR1 SGDLS, CDR2 YYNGEE. The CDR3 is CASSAAYGYTF. The CDR3 DNA sequence: TGTGCCAGCAGCGCTGCCTATGGCTACACCTTC.

The DNA for the CDR3 is TGTGCCAGCAATCTCACCGCCTCCTACGAGCAGTACTTC. Its protein product is CASNLTASYEQYF. The genes are TRBV7-9 and TRBJ2-7; D uncertain. V lost 7 bases, J lost 0 bases, and 10 bases lay in between. This CDR3 spans 13 amino acids. Per germline, CDR1 SEHNR and CDR2 FQNEAQ (reference sequence).

The rearrangement links TRBV29-1 to TRBJ1-2; TRBD1 is a possible D gene (6 bases). The CDR3 is 13 amino acids. Looked up from germline, CDR1 is SQVTM and CDR2 is ANQGSEA. Trimming shortened V by 4 bases and J by 4 bases, and 13 bases separated the two germline ends. CDR3 sequence: CSVAGGPLYGYTF. In DNA, the CDR3 is TGCAGCGTTGCGGGGGGCCCTCTCTATGGCTACACCTTC.

This clonotype was picked up one time. V is TRBV5-4 and J is TRBJ2-1, with 7 bases lining up with TRBD1. The CDR3 contains 14 residues. Germline values: CDR1 SGHNT, CDR2 YYREEE (reference sequence). V was clipped by 5 bases and J by 10 bases; unmatched bases: 12. The CDR3 nucleotides read TGTGCCAGCAGAACGGGACAGAGGTCAGAAGAGCAGTTCTTC. It specifies CASRTGQRSEEQFF.

The chain uses TRBV19 and TRBJ2-7; 8 bases map to TRBD1. CDR3 size: 13 residues. CDR1 is LNHDA, CDR2 SQIVND, per germline (reference sequence). V trimming: 4 bases; J trimming: 3 bases; junction bases outside the gene matches: 2. CDR3 DNA: TGTGCCAGTAGTACCGGACAGGGCTACGAGCAGTACTTC. Its protein product is CASSTGQGYEQYF.

The CDR3 coding sequence is TGCGCCAGCAGCCCGGGACTAGCGGGGGGATACGAGCAGTACTTC. Translated, it gives CASSPGLAGGYEQYF. The rearrangement joins TRBV4-1 to TRBJ2-7; the match to TRBD2 covers 15 bases. The CDR3 runs to 15 residues. CDR1 is MGHRA and CDR2 is YSYEKL in the germline V gene. V gave up 4 bases and J gave up 4 bases; unmatched junction bases: 2.

The rearrangement joins TRBV6-4 to TRBJ2-1, with 7 bases lining up with TRBD2. Germline lookup yields CDR1 MRHNA and CDR2 SNTAGT. The CDR3 sequence is 15 residues long. Trimming cost V 2 bases and J 8 bases; bases outside gene matches: 9. CDR3 sequence reads: CASSDNSGSLYEQFF. As DNA, the CDR3 is TGTGCCAGCAGTGACAATAGCGGGTCTTTGTATGAGCAGTTCTTC.

This clonotype was detected only once. The rearrangement uses TRBV7-3 and TRBJ2-1, with 12 bases that match TRBD2. V lost 4 bases to trimming and J lost 0 bases; unmatched junction nucleotides: 4. CDR1 SGHTA and CDR2 FQGTGA come from the germline V gene. The CDR3 is made up of 17 amino acids. CDR3 bases: TGTGCCAGCAGCTCCCTAGCGGGGGGGCACTCCTACAATGAGCAGTTCTTC. Translation: CASSSLAGGHSYNEQFF.

The chain has TRBV9 and TRBJ2-2; 10 nucleotides line up with TRBD2. The length of the CDR3 is 18 residues. The germline gives CDR1 SGDLS, CDR2 YYNGEE. V gave up 3 bases and J gave up 4 bases; unmatched junction bases: 12. CDR3 DNA sequence: TGTGCCAGCAGCGCAACCAAACTAGCGGGGTCGGGCACCGGGGAGCTGTTTTTT. Translation: CASSATKLAGSGTGELFF.

This rearrangement joins TRBV11-3 to TRBJ2-2; no clear D. The CDR3 extends over 13 amino acids. CDR1 and CDR2 (germline): SGHNT, YENEEA. V dropped 5 bases and J dropped 4 bases, with 8 bases sitting between them. The CDR3, as DNA: TGTGCCAGCAGCGCCCTGCGCACCGGGGAGCTGTTTTTT. Its translation: CASSALRTGELFF.